The 32 T cell receptor beta chains presented below share a single source sample, sequenced in a study of T cell responses to AZD1222 COVID-19 vaccine. Only in-frame clones appear in the TCRdb table, and some are missing; sequencing was by immunoSEQ multiplex PCR. Among fewer than 120,000 clones listed, over 75% were seen once. The sequenced sample was peripheral blood, obtained on day 0 of AZD1222 vaccination. The receptors shown here come from an adult in good health.

CDR3 loop: CASSPKNIQYF. The CDR3, as DNA: TGTGCCAGCAGTCCAAAAAACATTCAGTACTTC. The chain is built from TRBV28 and TRBJ2-4; no clear D. Between the trimmed V and J ends, which lost 5 bases and 4 bases, there was a span of 3 bases. Germline loops: CDR1 MDHEN, CDR2 SYDVKM. This CDR3 has 11 residues.

The chain combines TRBV4-3 with TRBJ2-6; either TRBD1 or TRBD2 may fit D (5 bases each). V was trimmed by 0 bases and J by 2 bases, leaving 8 bases between them. Germline V gene lookup returns CDR1 LGHNA and CDR2 YSLEER. The CDR3 extends over 16 amino acids. CDR3 in amino acids: CASSQEWGPGANVLTF. CDR3 coding DNA: TGCGCCAGCAGCCAAGAATGGGGACCTGGGGCCAACGTCCTGACTTTC.

V usage is TRBV9 and J usage is TRBJ2-3; TRBD2 agrees at 8 bases. CDR1 is SGDLS and CDR2 is YYNGEE in the germline V gene. The ends lost 7 bases at V and 6 bases at J; junction bases unmatched: 10. This CDR3 contains 14 residues. CDR3 in amino acids: CASGRGGLEDTQYF. CDR3 DNA: TGTGCCAGCGGACGGGGGGGCCTTGAGGATACGCAGTATTTT.

The CDR3 sequence is CASSRGSTDTQYF. The CDR3 DNA reads TGTGCCAGCAGCCGCGGGTCCACAGATACGCAGTATTTT. The rearrangement uses TRBV6-4 and TRBJ2-3; tentative D call: TRBD2 (5 bases). The germline V gene has CDR1 MRHNA and CDR2 SNTAGT. V shed 6 bases and J shed 2 bases, with 9 bases lying between them. The CDR3 consists of 13 residues.

This clone was found a few times. The rearrangement links TRBV7-8 to TRBJ2-7, with TRBD2 identical over 10 bases. CDR3 length: 15 amino acids. The germline V gene has CDR1 SGHVS and CDR2 FQNEAQ. J lost 1 base, V lost 4 bases, and 4 bases had no gene match. The CDR3 protein is CASSSELAGSYEQYF. CDR3 nucleotides: TGTGCCAGCAGCTCCGAACTAGCGGGGTCCTACGAGCAGTACTTC.

The chain recombines TRBV6-6 with TRBJ2-7; 8 bases are a match to TRBD1. This CDR3 region has 13 residues. Looked up from germline, CDR1 is MNHNY and CDR2 is SVGAGI (reference sequence). The V and J ends lost 8 bases and 0 bases, in that order; junction bases with no gene match: 3. This chain's CDR3 is CASCGQGSYEQYF. For the CDR3, the DNA is TGTGCCAGCTGCGGACAGGGCTCCTACGAGCAGTACTTC.

The CDR3 spells CASSFVAGAYEQYF. The CDR3 DNA reads TGTGCCAGCAGTTTTGTAGCGGGAGCCTACGAGCAGTACTTC. The genes are TRBV27 and TRBJ2-7; TRBD2 agrees at 9 bases. CDR1 MNHEY and CDR2 SMNVEV come from the germline V gene (reference sequence). The CDR3 covers 14 residues. V shed 3 bases, J shed 2 bases, and the junction held 2 bases outside the gene matches.

This rearrangement joins TRBV7-2 to TRBJ2-1; D is tentatively TRBD1 or TRBD2 (5 bases each). Germline CDR1 reads SGHTA; CDR2 reads FQGNSA. CDR3 length equals 16 residues. V was clipped by 3 bases and J by 0 bases, with 12 bases between them. The CDR3 loop reads CASSLGTLSSYNEQFF. The DNA for the CDR3 is TGTGCCAGCAGCTTGGGGACCCTGAGCTCCTACAATGAGCAGTTCTTC.

This clone is a singleton in its sample. The rearrangement links TRBV2 to TRBJ2-5; 7 bases are shared with TRBD2. The CDR3 spans 15 residues. With V trimmed by 4 bases and J by 2 bases, 7 bases remained unmatched. Germline V gene sequence: CDR1 SNHLY, CDR2 FYNNEI. CDR3 DNA sequence: TGTGCCAGCAGTGCCCGCAGCGGGGATCAAGAGACCCAGTACTTC. Translated: CASSARSGDQETQYF.

The chain links TRBV7-6 to TRBJ2-1, with 8 bases matching TRBD2. CDR1 and CDR2 (germline): SGHVS, FNYEAQ. There are 16 residues in the CDR3. V shed 5 bases and J 7 bases; nucleotides not matched to a gene: 13. The CDR3 is CASSRSGTRQGNEQFF. The DNA for the CDR3 is TGTGCCAGCAGCCGAAGCGGGACTAGGCAAGGGAATGAGCAGTTCTTC. The variable domain in full, completed from reference TRBV7-6 and TRBJ2-1, reads GAGVSQSPRYKVTKRGQDVALRCDPISGHVSLYWYRQALGQGPEFLTYFNYEAQQDKSGLPNDRFSAERPEGSISTLTIQRTEQRDSAMYRCASSRSGTRQGNEQFFGPGTRLTVL.

CDR3 loop: CASSYRAGESDSPLHF. CDR3 bases: TGCGCCAGCAGCTACAGGGCAGGGGAGTCGGATTCACCCCTCCACTTT. The chain couples TRBV4-3 to TRBJ1-6; possibly TRBD1 for D (6 bases). From germline, CDR1 is LGHNA and CDR2 YSLEER. V was clipped by 5 bases and J by 8 bases, with 19 bases between them. The CDR3 loop spans 16 amino acids.

The CDR3 sequence: CASSLEAALEQYF. In nucleotides, the CDR3 is TGTGCCAGCAGCTTAGAGGCAGCTCTCGAGCAGTACTTC. The rearrangement uses TRBV11-2 and TRBJ2-7; D call uncertain. Germline CDR1 reads SGHAT; CDR2 reads FQNNGV. The CDR3 loop spans 13 amino acids. With 0 bases removed from V and 6 bases from J, the gap between germline ends came to 9 bases.

About this clone: In the same sample, other DNA sequences code for this CDR3. This chain links TRBV15 with TRBJ2-1; 12 bases map to TRBD2. J lost 10 bases, V lost 3 bases, and 7 bases had no gene match. CDR3 length: 15 amino acids. Per germline, CDR1 LNHNV and CDR2 YYDKDF (reference sequence). The CDR3 coding sequence is TGTGCCACCAGCAGCGGACTAGCGGGAAAGGGCGAGCAGTTCTTC. Its translation: CATSSGLAGKGEQFF.

The rearrangement uses TRBV7-9 and TRBJ2-3; D is possibly TRBD1 or TRBD2 (6 bases each). The germline CDR1 and CDR2 sequences are SEHNR and FQNEAQ (reference sequence). This CDR3 spans 15 amino acids. V was pared by 1 base and J by 1 base, with 9 bases between. This CDR3 reads CASSLGGAGTDTQYF. As DNA, the CDR3 is TGTGCCAGCAGCTTAGGGGGGGCAGGCACAGATACGCAGTATTTT. The variable domain in full, completed from reference TRBV7-9 and TRBJ2-3, reads DTGVSQNPRHKITKRGQNVTFRCDPISEHNRLYWYRQTLGQGPEFLTYFQNEAQLEKSRLLSDRFSAERPKGSFSTLEIQRTEQGDSAMYLCASSLGGAGTDTQYFGPGTRLTVL.

This chain joins TRBV14 and TRBJ2-7; D gene uncertain. The V end was cut by 4 bases, the J end by 3 bases, with 10 bases between. The CDR3 runs 13 residues. Germline values: CDR1 SGHDN, CDR2 FVKESK. The CDR3: CASSLARVYEQYF. In DNA form, the CDR3 reads TGTGCCAGCAGCCTCGCGAGAGTCTACGAGCAGTACTTC. Full variable domain (outside the CDR3, taken from reference TRBV14 and TRBJ2-7): EAGVTQFPSHSVIEKGQTVTLRCDPISGHDNLYWYRRVMGKEIKFLLHFVKESKQDESGMPNNRFLAERTGGTYSTLKVQPAELEDSGVYFCASSLARVYEQYFGPGTRLTVT.

The J gene is TRBJ2-1, the V gene TRBV19; D is possibly TRBD1 (6 bases). The V and J ends lost 8 bases and 8 bases respectively, with 10 bases between them. Per the germline V gene, CDR1 is LNHDA and CDR2 is SQIVND (reference sequence). The CDR3 extends over 11 amino acids. DNA for the CDR3: TGTGCCAGTCGCAGGGGTGATGAGCAGTTCTTC. Protein product: CASRRGDEQFF.

This sequence joins TRBV28 and TRBJ1-2, with 7 nucleotides matching TRBD1. Losses at the gene ends were 6 bases for V and 2 bases for J; bases not matched to a gene: 12. CDR1 MDHEN and CDR2 SYDVKM come from the germline V gene. The CDR3 loop spans 16 amino acids. For the CDR3, the DNA is TGTGCCAGCAGGGCGCCCGACAGGGTAGGCAACTATGGCTACACCTTC. This gives the protein CASRAPDRVGNYGYTF.

V usage is TRBV15 and J usage is TRBJ1-2; D is uncertain. V was clipped by 4 bases and J by 4 bases, with 7 bases between them. CDR1 and CDR2 from the germline V gene are LNHNV and YYDKDF (reference sequence). The CDR3 runs to 12 residues. CDR3 amino acids: CATSKALYGYTF. CDR3 bases: TGTGCCACCAGCAAGGCCCTCTATGGCTACACCTTC.

The chain couples TRBV28 to TRBJ2-1, with 7 bases matching TRBD2. This CDR3 has 15 amino acids. V trimming: 2 bases; J trimming: 7 bases; junction bases outside the gene matches: 8. The germline V gene encodes CDR1 MDHEN and CDR2 SYDVKM. The CDR3 sequence: CASSLTKRDGNEQFF. The CDR3 coding sequence is TGTGCCAGCAGTTTAACAAAGCGGGACGGGAATGAGCAGTTCTTC. Based on the CDR3 plus reference TRBV28 and TRBJ2-1, the full variable domain is DVKVTQSSRYLVKRTGEKVFLECVQDMDHENMFWYRQDPGLGLRLIYFSYDVKMKEKGDIPEGYSVSREKKERFSLILESASTNQTSMYLCASSLTKRDGNEQFFGPGTRLTVL.

The V and J genes are TRBV28 and TRBJ1-1, with 7 bases matching TRBD1. This CDR3 is built from 16 residues. Germline V gene sequence: CDR1 MDHEN, CDR2 SYDVKM. V was clipped by 5 bases and J by 1 base; unmatched bases: 10. The CDR3 spells CASSPTGQAGNTEAFF. The CDR3 DNA is TGTGCCAGCAGTCCAACCGGACAGGCAGGGAACACTGAAGCTTTCTTT.

The table lists this clone with a few counts. The chain uses TRBV6-5 and TRBJ2-7, with 8 bases matching TRBD1. Germline V lookup: CDR1 MNHEY, CDR2 SVGAGI. The CDR3 length is 14 residues. V lost 6 bases, J lost 0 bases, and 4 bases stayed unmatched. Here the CDR3 DNA reads TGTGCCAGCAGCCTCAGGGGGCACTCCTACGAGCAGTACTTC. It yields the protein CASSLRGHSYEQYF.

J is TRBJ2-3 and V is TRBV6-5, with D possibly matching TRBD1 (6 bases). Germline CDR1 MNHEY, CDR2 SVGAGI. Trimming removed 5 bases from V and 6 bases from J, with 18 bases in between. This CDR3 spans 15 amino acids. CDR3 coding DNA: TGTGCCAGCAGTACCAGACAGGCTCGTACCGATACGCAGTATTTT. Translation gives CASSTRQARTDTQYF.

This chain uses TRBV19 with TRBJ1-2; D gene unclear. Germline loops: CDR1 LNHDA, CDR2 SQIVND (reference sequence). The CDR3 has 15 amino acids. Trimming removed 7 bases from V and 3 bases from J, with 18 bases in between. CDR3: CASKRVFGDHYGYTF. The CDR3 DNA reads TGTGCCAGTAAGAGGGTTTTCGGGGATCACTATGGCTACACCTTC.

This chain joins TRBV27 and TRBJ1-2, with D maybe TRBD1 (5 bases). The CDR3 has 13 amino acids. CDR1 and CDR2 (germline): MNHEY, SMNVEV (reference sequence). Trimming removed 6 bases at V and 2 bases at J, with 10 bases between. CDR3 bases: TGTGCCAGCAGCTATGACAGCAACTATGGCTACACCTTC. Encoded protein: CASSYDSNYGYTF.

The CDR3 reads CASSVDVGAHSGNTIYF. CDR3 DNA: TGTGCCAGCAGCGTGGACGTCGGGGCACACTCTGGAAACACCATATATTTT. The genes are TRBV9 and TRBJ1-3, with D maybe TRBD1 (5 bases). The V end lost 2 bases, the J end lost 0 bases, and 15 bases lay between the germline ends. Germline V CDR1 and CDR2: SGDLS, YYNGEE. The CDR3 contains 17 residues.

The J gene is TRBJ1-5, the V gene TRBV21-1. TRBV21-1 is deemed a pseudogene. This CDR3 spans 20 amino acids. The CDR3 sequence is CASSNWGDLRYKYSNQPQHF. The CDR3, as DNA: TGTGCCAGCAGCAATTGGGGTGATCTCCGATACAAATATAGCAATCAGCCCCAGCATTTT.

The chain carries TRBV25-1 and TRBJ1-3; D unclear. This CDR3 region has 14 residues. CDR1 MGHDK and CDR2 SYGVNS come from the germline V gene. V lost 4 bases and J lost 5, with 12 bases in between. In DNA, the CDR3 is TGTGCCAGCAGTGCGGGAGGCCAGAGAAACACCATATATTTT. This gives the protein CASSAGGQRNTIYF.

CDR3 amino acids: CASSLGVTDTQYF. The CDR3, as DNA: TGTGCCAGCAGCTTGGGGGTCACAGATACGCAGTATTTT. The rearrangement uses TRBV7-2 and TRBJ2-3, with D perhaps TRBD1 or TRBD2 (5 bases each). The germline V gene encodes CDR1 SGHTA and CDR2 FQGNSA. The CDR3 is 13 amino acids. Trimming stripped 3 bases from V and 2 bases from J, with 6 bases between.

There are a few counts of this clone. This rearrangement joins TRBV7-2 to TRBJ2-7; 8 nucleotides match TRBD1. Germline values: CDR1 SGHTA, CDR2 FQGNSA. The CDR3 extends over 15 amino acids. V lost 1 base, J lost 0 bases, and 2 bases stayed unmatched. CDR3 nucleotides: TGTGCCAGCAGCTTAGGAACAGGGGGCTCCTACGAGCAGTACTTC. It is translated as CASSLGTGGSYEQYF. Full variable domain (outside the CDR3, taken from reference TRBV7-2 and TRBJ2-7): GAGVSQSPSNKVTEKGKDVELRCDPISGHTALYWYRQSLGQGLEFLIYFQGNSAPDKSGLPSDRFSAERTGGSVSTLTIQRTQQEDSAVYLCASSLGTGGSYEQYFGPGTRLTVT.

This clone was observed once. The genes are TRBV5-4 and TRBJ1-2; 10 bases map to TRBD1. CDR3 length: 15 residues. V lost 4 bases, J lost 5 bases, and 8 bases stayed unmatched. Germline V gene lookup returns CDR1 SGHNT and CDR2 YYREEE (reference sequence). The CDR3, as DNA: TGTGCCAGCAGCCTCGGGACAGGGGAGGGGTATGGCTACACCTTC. Translation: CASSLGTGEGYGYTF.

The chain combines TRBV7-2 with TRBJ1-2; D unresolved. The V gene's germline CDR1 is SGHTA and CDR2 FQGNSA. This CDR3 spans 14 amino acids. Trimming pared 3 bases from V and 4 bases from J, leaving 12 bases between. The CDR3 sequence is CASSFKREVYGYTF. DNA for the CDR3: TGTGCCAGCAGCTTCAAAAGGGAGGTCTATGGCTACACCTTC. The full variable domain, in which reference TRBV7-2 and TRBJ1-2 provide the parts outside the CDR3, is GAGVSQSPSNKVTEKGKDVELRCDPISGHTALYWYRQSLGQGLEFLIYFQGNSAPDKSGLPSDRFSAERTGGSVSTLTIQRTQQEDSAVYLCASSFKREVYGYTFGSGTRLTVV.

A single count supports this clone. The chain is built from TRBV24-1 and TRBJ1-5; 11 bases fit TRBD1. This CDR3 is built from 16 residues. Germline assignment: CDR1 KGHDR and CDR2 SFDVKD. The V gene end was trimmed by 2 bases and the J gene end by 6 bases; junction bases not matched to a gene: 5. Here the CDR3 reads CATSDSDRGQAQPQHF. In DNA, the CDR3 is TGTGCCACCAGTGATTCGGACAGGGGGCAGGCTCAGCCCCAGCATTTT.